This TCR beta chain came from a study of blood T cell repertoires in COVID-19. As for the study in general: Sources were T cells, B-cell-depleted T cells, or PBMCs; the material itself was cDNA or gDNA.

This clone has a single count. V was shortened by 6 bases and J by 10 bases, with 9 bases between the two germline ends. Germline V lookup: CDR1 MNHEY, CDR2 SVGEGT. The CDR3 extends over 10 amino acids. Data came from immunoSEQ multiplex PCR; TCRdb stores just in-frame clones and leaves some out. The table has almost 55,000 clones, approximately 87% seen once. Sequencing was done on a sample of peripheral blood. The clonotype comes from a human donor in a cohort sampled during active COVID-19. This rearrangement joins TRBV6-2 or TRBV6-3 to TRBJ1-1; D unresolved. CDR3 region: CASSGSGAFF. CDR3 DNA: TGTGCCAGCAGCGGGTCGGGAGCTTTCTTT.